This T cell receptor beta chain appears in the sequencing data of a study of T cell changes during pregnancy in multiple sclerosis. Only in-frame clones appear in the TCRdb table, and some are missing; sequencing was by immunoSEQ multiplex PCR. The sample lists more than 60,000 clones; approximately 90% were seen once. Per the germline V gene, CDR1 is LNHDA and CDR2 is SQIVND (reference sequence). V gave up 3 bases and J gave up 2 bases, with 7 bases separating them. CDR3 length: 13 amino acids. The sample holds a few counts of this clone. This chain joins TRBV19 and TRBJ1-2; the D is unclear. This sequence was found in a female donor with multiple sclerosis, enrolled in a pregnancy study. The sequencing used peripheral blood, collected in the second trimester of pregnancy. The CDR3 reads CASSMNGNYGYTF. The CDR3 bases are TGTGCCAGTAGTATGAACGGGAACTATGGCTACACCTTC.